Presented here are 5 T cell receptor beta chains from one specimen sequenced in a study of shared clonotypes between healthy human individuals. Sequencing was performed with immunoSEQ multiplex PCR; in TCRdb, only in-frame clones are kept and a portion is missing. The sample holds over 95,000 clones; approximately 70% are singletons and the top ten take under 30%. Sequenced: memory CD8+ T cells sorted from blood. Regarding subset: CD45RO+ cells pooled with CCR7-negative TemRA cells. All receptors come from a woman aged 25 to 39 in good health.

This clone was counted only a few times. This chain joins TRBV25-1 and TRBJ2-7, with TRBD1 identical over 9 bases. V was pared by 4 bases and J by 5 bases, with 9 bases of the junction left unmatched. The CDR3 is 15 residues long. Germline V gene sequence: CDR1 MGHDK, CDR2 SYGVNS. The CDR3 reads CASSGKGQGLDEQYF. CDR3 DNA: TGTGCCAGCAGTGGCAAGGGACAGGGCCTGGACGAGCAGTACTTC.

This clone was recorded only once. The V and J genes are TRBV5-4 and TRBJ2-6, with D possibly matching TRBD1 (6 bases). The V and J ends lost 0 bases and 0 bases respectively, with 16 bases between them. Per the germline V gene, CDR1 is SGHNT and CDR2 is YYREEE (reference sequence). CDR3 length equals 19 residues. CDR3 in DNA: TGTGCCAGCAGCTTGGATAGGGCAGGGGCTAACTCTGGGGCCAACGTCCTGACTTTC. Translated, it gives CASSLDRAGANSGANVLTF.

This chain connects TRBV11-2 to TRBJ2-2, with 7 bases identical to TRBD1. CDR1 SGHAT and CDR2 FQNNGV come from the germline V gene. The ends lost 5 bases at V and 8 bases at J; junction bases unmatched: 14. The CDR3 length is 16 residues. In DNA, the CDR3 is TGTGCCAGCAGCCGTCGACAGGGAAGGTCGTTGGGGGAGCTGTTTTTT. It encodes CASSRRQGRSLGELFF.

The chain combines TRBV11-1 with TRBJ2-2; 12 bases map to TRBD2. The CDR3 is 14 residues long. V was clipped by 7 bases and J by 8 bases; unmatched bases: 5. From germline, CDR1 is SGHAT and CDR2 FQDESV (reference sequence). CDR3 region: CASTRLAGEGELFF. The CDR3 nucleotides are TGTGCCAGCACTAGACTAGCGGGAGAAGGGGAGCTGTTTTTT.

This chain links TRBV30 with TRBJ1-1, with a weak D call TRBD1 (6 bases). The germline gives CDR1 GTSNPN, CDR2 SVGIG (reference sequence). Trimming took off 0 bases at V and 8 bases at J, with 16 bases between the two ends. This CDR3 contains 14 residues. Here the CDR3 DNA reads TGTGCCTGGAGTGTAATGCAGGGGCCAATAGAAGCTTTCTTT. This encodes CAWSVMQGPIEAFF.